A single sample is the source of the 18 T cell receptor beta chains below, sequenced in a study of regulatory T cells in long-lasting Graves disease. Library construction for TCR beta used iRepertoire HTBI primers and Arm-PCR of CDR3 regions. TCRdb used MiXCR to reprocess the multiplex PCR reads, holding one entry per CDR3 protein. The sample has about 320,000 distinct CDR3 sequences; roughly 18% are singletons. This sample's time point: newly diagnosed GD, antithyroid drugs for less than 3 months. Construction of the TCR library relied on RNA isolated from PBMCs. Sequenced here: peripheral blood mononuclear cells (PBMCs), sampled at new diagnosis, from a patient treated with antithyroid drugs. These receptors all stem from a female donor with Graves disease.

This clonotype came up many times. As DNA, the CDR3 is TGTGCCAGCAGTGAAGGGGGACAGGGGTGGCAGCCCCAGCATTTT. Translation: CASSEGGQGWQPQHF. The chain recombines TRBV2 with TRBJ1-5, with TRBD1 identical over 10 bases. Germline V gene sequence: CDR1 SNHLY, CDR2 FYNNEI. The ends lost 1 base at V and 7 bases at J; junction bases unmatched: 4. CDR3 length: 15 amino acids.

The table lists this clonotype with many counts. This chain links TRBV27 with TRBJ2-1; D perhaps matches TRBD2 (5 bases). Trimming cost V 6 bases and J 7 bases, with 16 bases left between them. CDR1 and CDR2 (germline): MNHEY, SMNVEV (reference sequence). CDR3 length: 14 amino acids. CDR3 DNA sequence: TGTGCCAGCAGACTCTTGGGAGCCGGGAATGAGCAGTTCTTC. Amino acids: CASRLLGAGNEQFF.

This clonotype came up many times. This chain joins TRBV12-3 or TRBV12-4 and TRBJ1-5, with 10 bases aligning to TRBD1. The junction had 5 bases not matched to a gene; V was cut back by 0 bases and J by 9 bases. The length of the CDR3 is 15 residues. The CDR3 nucleotides read TGTGCCAGCAGTTTAGCGGACAGGGGGTCGGGGCCCCAGCATTTT. Protein product: CASSLADRGSGPQHF.

This clonotype was detected ten times or more. The V call is TRBV6-1, the J call TRBJ2-7, with D tentatively TRBD2 (6 bases). Germline-derived CDR1 and CDR2 are MNHNS and SASEGT. The CDR3 extends over 15 amino acids. V dropped 5 bases and J dropped 8 bases, with 22 bases sitting between them. This CDR3 is CASSHESRLVSKQYF. The CDR3, as DNA: TGTGCCAGCAGTCACGAATCTCGACTAGTATCAAAGCAGTACTTC.

In this sample, this clonotype turned up many times. The V gene is TRBV12-3 or TRBV12-4, the J gene TRBJ1-3; D is perhaps TRBD1 (5 bases). CDR3 length equals 16 residues. V lost 6 bases and J 0 bases, leaving 15 bases between the germline ends. The CDR3, as DNA: TGTGCCAGCAGCCCCTTCGGACATAACTCTGGAAACACCATATATTTT. Its protein product is CASSPFGHNSGNTIYF.

This clonotype was seen many times. The genes are TRBV11-2 and TRBJ1-2; D is undetermined. The CDR3 loop spans 16 amino acids. V was cut by 4 bases and J by 4 bases, with 19 bases left in between. CDR1 is SGHAT and CDR2 is FQNNGV in the germline V gene. The CDR3 here is CASSSTQTRPSYGYTF. The CDR3 DNA reads as TGTGCCAGCAGCTCCACCCAAACCCGACCCTCCTATGGCTACACCTTC.

This clonotype was seen ten or more times. V and J are TRBV6-5 and TRBJ2-2, with unresolved D. The CDR3 length is 13 residues. Deletions cut 4 bases from V and 8 bases from J, with 11 bases between. Germline loops: CDR1 MNHEY, CDR2 SVGAGI. This CDR3 reads CASSSTALGELFF. The DNA of the CDR3 is TGTGCCAGCAGTTCGACTGCTTTGGGGGAGCTGTTTTTT.

As for this clonotype: As the CDR3 is not closed by the conserved phenylalanine or tryptophan, this likely results from a read error. This chain connects TRBV5-1 to TRBJ2-1, with 12 positions matching TRBD1. Germline V lookup: CDR1 SGHRS, CDR2 YFSETQ. V dropped 0 bases and J dropped 7; count of bases not matched to a gene: 5. This CDR3 spans 16 amino acids. The CDR3 loop reads CASSLAGTGGLNEQFS. Here the CDR3 DNA reads TGCGCCAGCAGCTTGGCGGGGACAGGGGGCCTAAATGAGCAGTTCTCC.

This clonotype was seen only a few times. This chain links TRBV29-1 with TRBJ2-5; no reliable D call. V was cut by 2 bases and J by 3 bases, with 7 bases left in between. CDR3 length: 12 amino acids. The germline gives CDR1 SQVTM, CDR2 ANQGSEA. CDR3 sequence: CSVERREETQYF. The CDR3 DNA is TGCAGCGTTGAAAGGAGAGAAGAGACCCAGTACTTC.

Many counts were recorded for this clonotype. The genes are TRBV7-3 and TRBJ2-1; 11 positions agree with TRBD2. Germline lookup yields CDR1 SGHTA and CDR2 FQGTGA. V lost 5 bases and J lost 10; bases outside the gene matches: 10. The CDR3 covers 15 residues. The DNA of the CDR3 is TGTGCCAGCAGCCCGGGACTAGCGGTACCTCGCGAGCAGTTCTTC. It is translated as CASSPGLAVPREQFF.

The chain carries TRBV14 and TRBJ2-1, with 10 bases that match TRBD2. Trimming at V came to 6 bases and at J to 0 bases, leaving 5 bases not matched to a gene. This CDR3 is built from 16 residues. Germline V CDR1 and CDR2: SGHDN, FVKESK. DNA for the CDR3: TGTGCCAGCAGAGATAGCGGGGGGATCTCCTACAATGAGCAGTTCTTC. Its translation: CASRDSGGISYNEQFF.

This clonotype was detected ten times or more. This chain uses TRBV12-3 or TRBV12-4 with TRBJ2-3; 11 nucleotides line up with TRBD2. The CDR3 is made up of 17 amino acids. V was clipped by 6 bases and J by 2 bases; unmatched bases: 10. The CDR3 DNA is TGTGCCAGCAGACCGGGACTAGCGGCCTCCATCACAGATACGCAGTATTTT. Its protein product is CASRPGLAASITDTQYF.

Concerning this clonotype: This sequence may be a read error, since a much larger clone differs from it by one base. CDR3 loop: CASSFLLSNTEVFF. The CDR3 nucleotides read TGTGCCAGCAGTTTCCTGCTATCGAACACTGAAGTTTTCTTT. V is TRBV28 and J is TRBJ1-1; the D is unclear. There are 14 residues in the CDR3. The germline CDR1 and CDR2 sequences are MDHEN and SYDVKM. Full variable domain (remainder filled in from reference TRBV28 and TRBJ1-1): DVKVTQSSRYLVKRTGEKVFLECVQDMDHENMFWYRQDPGLGLRLIYFSYDVKMKEKGDIPEGYSVSREKKERFSLILESASTNQTSMYLCASSFLLSNTEVFFGQGTRLTVV.

In its sample, this clonotype was seen many times. The chain combines TRBV20-1 with TRBJ2-7; 10 bases are shared with TRBD2. Germline V gene data show CDR1 as DFQATT and CDR2 as SNEGSKA (reference sequence). The V segment lost 6 bases and the J segment 6 bases; nucleotides outside the gene matches: 14. This CDR3 comprises 15 residues. CDR3 DNA: TGCAGTGCCCAATACCAGGGGAGCGGGAGGGCCGAGCAGTACTTC. Its protein is CSAQYQGSGRAEQYF.

This clonotype was seen only once. The chain employs TRBV10-3 and TRBJ1-2; the match to TRBD1 covers 9 bases. The CDR3 loop spans 15 amino acids. Germline CDR1 is ENHRY and CDR2 is SYGVKD. Trimming removed 7 bases from V and 2 bases from J; junction bases left unmatched: 8. This CDR3 reads CAITQGQGLNYGYTF. CDR3 coding DNA: TGTGCCATCACCCAAGGACAGGGGCTAAACTATGGCTACACCTTC.

The rearrangement joins TRBV9 to TRBJ2-3; 13 nucleotides agree with TRBD2. The CDR3 length is 16 residues. Germline V CDR1 and CDR2: SGDLS, YYNGEE. The trim removed 4 bases at V and 7 bases at J, leaving 9 bases unmatched. The CDR3, as DNA: TGTGCCAGCAGCAAGCGACTAGCGGGAGGCCAATATACGCAGTATTTT. Amino acids: CASSKRLAGGQYTQYF.

This clonotype was counted a few times. This may be a read error: a much more frequent sequence differs by one nucleotide. The J gene is TRBJ2-5, the V gene TRBV27, with 8 bases matching TRBD2. With V trimmed by 6 bases and J by 3 bases, 9 bases remained unmatched. The CDR3 covers 15 residues. CDR1 is MNHEY, CDR2 SMNVEV, per germline (reference sequence). This chain's CDR3 is CASSRLAGCKETQYF. The CDR3 coding sequence is TGTGCCAGCAGCCGCCTAGCGGGCTGCAAAGAGACCCAGTACTTC.

This clonotype was seen more than once but under ten times. V gene TRBV12-5 combines with J gene TRBJ2-5; D ambiguous. CDR3 size: 10 residues. V was cut by 1 base and J by 6 bases, with 0 bases left in between. CDR1 and CDR2 from the germline V gene are LGHNT and FRNRAP. The CDR3 nucleotides read TGTGCTAGTGGTTTGGAGACCCAGTACTTC. Its translation: CASGLETQYF. Full variable domain (remainder filled in from reference TRBV12-5 and TRBJ2-5): DARVTQTPRHKVTEMGQEVTMRCQPILGHNTVFWYRQTMMQGLELLAYFRNRAPLDDSGMPKDRFSAEMPDATLATLKIQPSEPRDSAVYFCASGLETQYFGPGTRLLVL.